These T cell receptor beta chains were read from a single sample in a study of shared clonotypes between healthy human individuals. Repertoires were generated with immunoSEQ multiplex PCR, while TCRdb's copy carries only in-frame clones and drops some. The table records approximately 2.1 million clones, just over 90% of them present only once. Sequencing was done on a sample of naive CD4+ T cells from PBMCs. These receptors were collected from a man between 18 and 35 years old in good health. Some clones in this sample may be carry-over from other donors' samples. The CDR3 runs from the conserved cysteine through the conserved F or W.

TRBJ1-4,TRBV4-1,CASSQDSGQEEYNEKLFF
TRBJ2-6,TRBV7-3,CASSLMAGGSSGANVLTF
TRBJ1-2,TRBV5-4,CASSLAILQGGGYTF
TRBJ1-5,TRBV18,CASSPGRNQPQHF
TRBJ2-3,TRBV7-9,CASSTLLAGGPDTQYF
TRBJ2-3,TRBV7-2,CASSLAGYTDTQYF
TRBJ2-1,TRBV4-3,CASSQVSGGNNEQFF
TRBJ2-6,TRBV11-2,CASSLGRSGANVLTF
TRBJ1-1,TRBV28,CASSLLGQQAFF
TRBJ2-2,TRBV10-3,CAISESQAGGYTGELFF
TRBJ1-5,TRBV28,CASRTGPNQPQHF
TRBJ2-1,TRBV5-1,CASSLGLDPYNEQFF
TRBJ2-5,TRBV5-5,CASSSDRGGETQYF
TRBJ2-7,TRBV6-1,CASSEGPPPGWVVNEQYF
TRBJ2-2,TRBV25-1,CASSEPGGSTGELFF
TRBJ1-1,TRBV5-6,CASTPGGVNTEAFF
TRBJ2-4,TRBV29-1,CSVSNAGPQNIQYF
TRBJ2-4,TRBV5-3,CARSLPPDPIQYF
TRBJ2-5,TRBV6-5,CASSPLRQQETQYF
TRBJ1-1,TRBV19,CASTHRDNLFGYTEAFF
TRBJ2-7,TRBV28,CASRITSGYEQYF
TRBJ2-1,TRBV5-4,CASSQVNEQFF
TRBJ2-1,TRBV1,CTSSQEGQGVSEQFF
TRBJ2-1,TRBV7-8,CASTTGASVYNEQFF
TRBJ2-5,TRBV20-1,CSAGGETQYF
TRBJ2-5,TRBV2,CASRGDYQETQYF
TRBJ2-7,TRBV18,CASSPGLLSSGSYEQYF
TRBJ2-7,TRBV2,CATSSSSYEQYF
TRBJ2-1,TRBV10-3,CAISVGLAGDSDEQFF
TRBJ2-7,TRBV29-1,CSVRGTYEQYF
TRBJ2-1,TRBV6-5,CAARAGGPKEQFF
TRBJ1-6,TRBV6-1,CASSVGSYNSPLHF
TRBJ1-3,TRBV2,CASSVNGVRSGNTIYF
TRBJ1-2,TRBV5-1,CASSLAGGIGRGYTF
TRBJ2-1,TRBV7-3,CASSLTLGGSEQFF
TRBJ2-3,TRBV7-6,CASSPRRIEPDTQYF
TRBJ1-5,TRBV29-1,CSVGSGLNQPQHF
TRBJ2-1,TRBV5-1,CASVSAGGLYNEQFF
TRBJ2-5,TRBV5-6,CASSVQGGGWETQYF